The present entry profiles one T cell receptor (beta chain) with its context. This receptor's antigen is unknown. It has no much larger one-base neighbor in the sample; base qualities were not kept. The record originates from a study of T cell repertoires in urothelial bladder cancer (dated by TCRdb to the late 2010s). A note on the overall study: Of the approximately twelve resected lesions, three were clinical stage cT0, three were cTa, three were cT1, and three were cT2 or greater. In the study, clonality of the TCR repertoire in bladder tumors was compared against clonality in benign bladder inflammation. A total of some 11 patients who had bladder lesions and were undergoing transurethral resection were prospectively identified. Eleven to twelve resected bladder lesions, made up of urothelial carcinoma (UC+) and benign (UC-) specimens, were studied. Broad study findings and their caveats: In carcinoma specimens, one T-cell clone made up as much as 17% of infiltrating lymphocytes, versus 2% to 2.5% in benign specimens. A median tumor infiltrating lymphocyte percentage of about 2% was observed in carcinoma specimens, compared with more than 10% in benign specimens. Fewer T cells were found in urothelial carcinoma specimens than in benign specimens, with medians of about 5,000 and 25,000, respectively.

CDR3 length: 13 amino acids, cysteine to phenylalanine. This entry keeps only the CDR3 DNA: 39 bases, framed from base 1. CDR1 and CDR2 are drawn from the germline V gene: WSHSY, SAAADI. At the junction V is shortened by 5 bases and J by 3 bases, with 10 bases in between. Resected bladder lesions in which urothelial carcinoma was absent were designated as benign (UC-) specimens. At transurethral resection, specimens of the bladder lesions were collected and then stored at -80C. DNA was isolated from bladder specimens obtained during transurethral resection. The immunoSEQ assay was used to sequence the CDR3 region of the TCR beta chain. In the authors' own workflow: For each specimen, T-cell fraction, clonal dominance and maximum TCR clone frequency were calculated. TCRdb took this table from immuneACCESS and kept in-frame rearrangements with V and J called. Such tables lack part of the clones; where checked against another copy, unresolved V genes explain under half of the gap, and the rest is unexplained. V, J and clone size were drawn from that table, and D and trimming were deduced from the DNA. For this sample there are some 2,500 clones; around 68% appear just once. The ten largest make up around 16% of the sample.

The V and J segments used are TRBV10-2 and TRBJ1-2, and TRBD1 may be the D gene, going by 5 matching bases. The sequencing sample was made of bladder tissue. The clonotype was recovered from a human donor with a benign inflammatory bladder lesion. Read as DNA, the sequence is TGCGCCAGCAGTCCTCAGGGTGACTATGGCTACACCTTC. Translated, this is CASSPQGDYGYTF.